The 20 T cell receptor beta chains in this list originate from one sample, sequenced in a study of low-dose radiotherapy and immunotherapy resistance in tumors. TRAV- and TRBV-specific primers primed first-strand cDNA, covering alpha and beta chains. TCR amplification ran 20 PCR cycles using constant-region and V-primer adapter primers. Via MiXCR, TCRdb re-called the reads, giving one row per CDR3 protein. The table includes 70,000 to 95,000 distinct CDR3 sequences, 15% to 20% detected once. Time point here: before trial treatment. The source material was PBMCs, sampled before treatment. The receptors derive from a male donor with prostate cancer.

A note on this clonotype: A clone one base away is much larger, so this may be a read error. The DNA is left out, because the CDR3 cannot be placed on it with certainty; the CDR3 is given as TCRdb lists it. The chain couples TRBV27 to TRBJ1-1; no check of the table's D call, TRBD1, against the DNA was made. The CDR3 has 13 amino acids, counting both end residues. Germline CDR1 MNHEY, CDR2 SMNVEV (reference sequence). CDR3 sequence: CASSFGQGAEALF.

This clonotype appeared many times. CDR3 sequence reads: CATSRDQGLGQSQHF. DNA of the CDR3: TGTGCCACCAGCAGAGATCAAGGCTTAGGGCAGTCCCAGCATTTT. The chain carries TRBV15 and TRBJ1-5; no definite D call. The CDR3 loop spans 15 amino acids. The V end was cut by 0 bases, the J end by 11 bases, with 17 bases between. The germline gives CDR1 LNHNV, CDR2 YYDKDF (reference sequence).

This clonotype was recorded a few times. The chain links TRBV30 to TRBJ2-3; 7 bases are shared with TRBD2. The CDR3 runs 15 residues. V dropped 2 bases and J dropped 2; count of bases not matched to a gene: 7. From germline, CDR1 is GTSNPN and CDR2 SVGIG (reference sequence). The CDR3 here is CAWSPGRLLTDTQYF. The CDR3 DNA reads as TGTGCCTGGAGTCCCGGGAGGCTGCTCACAGATACGCAGTATTTT.

This clonotype is a singleton in its sample. A read error is the likely source, as a far larger clone sits one nucleotide away. The chain has TRBV5-3 and TRBJ2-1; 8 bases are a match to TRBD2. TRBV5-3 counts as an open reading frame of uncertain function. The CDR3 runs to 16 residues. The CDR3 bases are TGTGCCAGCAGCTTGGCACTAGCGGATTACTACAATGAGCAGTTCTTC. This gives the protein CASSLALADYYNEQFF.

At least ten counts were recorded for this clonotype. The chain joins TRBV3-1 to TRBJ1-2; possibly TRBD1 for D (5 bases). Germline lookup yields CDR1 LGHDT and CDR2 YNNKEL (reference sequence). CDR3 size: 17 residues. Trimming removed 2 bases at V and 0 bases at J, with 16 bases between. CDR3 protein: CASSQPSGRWANYGYTF. The CDR3 coding sequence is TGTGCCAGCAGCCAACCATCAGGGAGGTGGGCTAACTATGGCTACACCTTC. The complete variable domain, with remaining parts taken from reference TRBV3-1 and TRBJ1-2, reads DTAVSQTPKYLVTQMGNDKSIKCEQNLGHDTMYWYKQDSKKFLKIMFSYNNKELIINETVPNRFSPKSPDKAHLNLHINSLELGDSAVYFCASSQPSGRWANYGYTFGSGTRLTVV.

This clonotype was observed many times. The V call is TRBV19, the J call TRBJ2-3; D call uncertain. The length of the CDR3 is 13 residues. Germline V gene data show CDR1 as LNHDA and CDR2 as SQIVND (reference sequence). V was trimmed by 1 base and J by 3 bases, leaving 5 bases between them. CDR3 amino acids: CASSIARTDTQYF. The CDR3 DNA sequence: TGTGCCAGTAGTATAGCCAGAACAGATACGCAGTATTTT.

The sample holds many counts of this clonotype. This chain connects TRBV4-2 to TRBJ2-2, with D hard to call. Germline CDR1 LGHNA, CDR2 YNFKEQ. The V and J ends lost 0 bases and 5 bases respectively, with 10 bases between them. The CDR3 is 15 amino acids. The CDR3 loop reads CASSQDVSRTGELFF. Here the CDR3 DNA reads TGTGCCAGCAGCCAAGATGTTAGTCGGACCGGGGAGCTGTTTTTT.

This clonotype was detected many times. The J gene is TRBJ2-3, the V gene TRBV20-1; 8 nucleotides match TRBD2. The ends lost 7 bases at V and 3 bases at J; junction bases unmatched: 15. The CDR3 totals 16 residues. Germline V CDR1 and CDR2: DFQATT, SNEGSKA (reference sequence). The CDR3 bases are TGCAGTGTGGGGTCGGCGGGGACTAGTATGACAGATACGCAGTATTTT. It codes for CSVGSAGTSMTDTQYF.

This clonotype was counted ten times or more. V gene TRBV29-1 combines with J gene TRBJ2-3, with D perhaps TRBD2 (6 bases). Trimming stripped 3 bases from V and 2 bases from J, with 9 bases between. CDR3 length: 13 residues. CDR1 and CDR2 (germline): SQVTM, ANQGSEA. The CDR3 DNA follows: TGCAGCGTTGATGGAGGGTCCACAGATACGCAGTATTTT. This codes for CSVDGGSTDTQYF.

Ten or more counts support this clonotype. This chain connects TRBV5-1 to TRBJ2-7; 7 bases agree with TRBD2. The CDR3 is 12 amino acids. In germline, CDR1 is SGHRS, CDR2 YFSETQ. The V and J ends lost 3 bases and 5 bases, in that order; junction bases with no gene match: 2. The CDR3 loop is CASSSSGDEQYF. CDR3 sequence (DNA): TGCGCCAGCAGCTCCAGCGGGGACGAGCAGTACTTC.

This clonotype was counted many times. V usage is TRBV4-1 and J usage is TRBJ2-1; D might be TRBD2 (6 bases). The germline V and J ends were trimmed by 1 base and 4 bases, with 11 bases remaining between them. Germline V gene data show CDR1 as MGHRA and CDR2 as YSYEKL. This CDR3 region has 15 residues. CDR3 sequence reads: CASSQVGGAYNEQFF. In DNA, the CDR3 is TGCGCCAGCAGCCAAGTTGGAGGGGCGTACAATGAGCAGTTCTTC.

Ten or more counts support this clonotype. The chain recombines TRBV19 with TRBJ1-2, with no clear D. Per germline, CDR1 LNHDA and CDR2 SQIVND (reference sequence). Trimming shortened V by 3 bases and J by 6 bases, and 14 bases separated the two germline ends. The CDR3 spans 14 residues. In DNA, the CDR3 is TGTGCCAGTAGTATCCCCAACAGAAGGCATGGCTACACCTTC. Amino acid sequence: CASSIPNRRHGYTF.

This clonotype was detected many times. The chain recombines TRBV7-3 with TRBJ2-1, with 7 bases matching TRBD1. The germline gives CDR1 SGHTA, CDR2 FQGTGA. Germline trimming cut 2 bases from V and 8 bases from J; bases unmatched to any gene: 6. The CDR3 covers 14 residues. The CDR3 DNA reads TGTGCCAGCAGCTTATCGACAGGGTGGGATGAGCAGTTCTTC. Translated, it gives CASSLSTGWDEQFF.

This clonotype was recorded many times. The rearrangement joins TRBV4-2 to TRBJ2-7, with 7 bases identical to TRBD2. Germline values: CDR1 LGHNA, CDR2 YNFKEQ. The V and J ends lost 5 bases and 1 base, in that order; junction bases with no gene match: 8. This CDR3 has 15 residues. CDR3: CASSSRVGGSYEQYF. In DNA, the CDR3 is TGTGCCAGCAGCTCCAGAGTCGGGGGGTCCTACGAGCAGTACTTC.

This clonotype was found many times. The chain combines TRBV3-1 with TRBJ2-7; D gene uncertain. V was trimmed by 5 bases and J by 3 bases, leaving 5 bases between them. The CDR3 contains 11 residues. The germline CDR1 and CDR2 sequences are LGHDT and YNNKEL (reference sequence). The CDR3 protein is CASSSSYEQYF. The CDR3 DNA reads as TGTGCCAGCAGCTCCAGCTACGAGCAGTACTTC.

This clonotype was seen only a few times. This chain joins TRBV10-3 and TRBJ2-7; D gene uncertain. This CDR3 is built from 13 residues. Germline V lookup: CDR1 ENHRY, CDR2 SYGVKD. V gave up 0 bases and J gave up 5 bases, with 8 bases separating them. The CDR3 DNA is TGTGCCATCAGTGAGTCTAGCCAGGACGAGCAGTACTTC. Its protein is CAISESSQDEQYF.

The J gene is TRBJ1-1, the V gene TRBV19; D may be TRBD1 (6 bases). CDR1 and CDR2 (germline): LNHDA, SQIVND (reference sequence). V lost 6 bases, J lost 1 base, and 9 bases lay in between. The CDR3 contains 13 residues. The CDR3, as DNA: TGTGCCAGTAGCAAGGGACAGAACACTGAAGCTTTCTTT. This translates into CASSKGQNTEAFF.

The chain couples TRBV6-4 to TRBJ1-6; 7 positions match TRBD1. The CDR3 contains 15 residues. The V gene end was trimmed by 5 bases and the J gene end by 8 bases; junction bases not matched to a gene: 9. Germline CDR1 is MRHNA and CDR2 is SNTAGT. Here the CDR3 DNA reads TGTGCCAGCAGTTTCAGTCGGGGGACAGATTCACCCCTCCACTTT. Translating it yields CASSFSRGTDSPLHF.

In its sample, this clonotype was seen many times. CDR3 sequence reads: CASSSTVNYGYTF. Here the CDR3 DNA reads TGTGCCAGCAGCTCGACAGTCAACTATGGCTACACCTTC. The chain is built from TRBV11-2 and TRBJ1-2, with D maybe TRBD1 (5 bases). V lost 4 bases to trimming and J lost 2 bases, with 8 bases between them. CDR3 size: 13 residues. The germline gives CDR1 SGHAT, CDR2 FQNNGV.

In its sample, this clonotype was seen many times. The V call is TRBV6-1, the J call TRBJ2-5; D not certain. The CDR3 is 15 amino acids. Between the trimmed V and J ends, which lost 2 bases and 1 base, there was a span of 11 bases. The germline V gene has CDR1 MNHNS and CDR2 SASEGT. CDR3 residues: CASSETVGFQETQYF. The CDR3 DNA reads as TGTGCCAGCAGTGAAACAGTCGGATTCCAAGAGACCCAGTACTTC.